The 27 T cell receptor beta chains listed next were all sequenced from one sample in a study of shared clonotypes between healthy human individuals. The assay was immunoSEQ multiplex PCR, and TCRdb's table has in-frame clones only and misses some. The top ten clones hold 12% of a sample with hundreds of thousands of clones, around three quarters of them seen once. Sequencing used PBMCs. These receptors all stem from a woman between 40 and 50 years old in good health. Some clones in this sample may be carry-over from other donors' samples.

CDR3 loop: CASSWTGDYNEQFF. The CDR3 coding sequence is TGCGCCAGCAGCTGGACAGGGGACTACAATGAGCAGTTCTTC. The chain recombines TRBV5-1 with TRBJ2-1; TRBD1 matches at 9 bases. The CDR3 spans 14 residues. CDR1 SGHRS and CDR2 YFSETQ come from the germline V gene. After removal of 3 bases from V and 3 bases from J, the junction contained 1 base not matched to a gene. Based on the CDR3 plus reference TRBV5-1 and TRBJ2-1, the full variable domain is KAGVTQTPRYLIKTRGQQVTLSCSPISGHRSVSWYQQTPGQGLQFLFEYFSETQRNKGNFPGRFSGRQFSNSRSEMNVSTLELGDSALYLCASSWTGDYNEQFFGPGTRLTVL.

This clone was detected a few times. V is TRBV10-2 and J is TRBJ1-4; D not certain. V was shortened by 7 bases and J by 12 bases, with 18 bases between the two germline ends. Germline V gene sequence: CDR1 WSHSY, CDR2 SAAADI. CDR3 length: 13 residues. The CDR3 loop is CASTEWPVDQLFF. The DNA of the CDR3 is TGCGCCAGCACCGAATGGCCGGTCGATCAACTGTTTTTT.

The rearrangement links TRBV19 to TRBJ1-3; D possibly corresponds to TRBD1 (6 bases). The V gene lost 5 bases and the J gene lost 0 bases, with 14 bases spanning the gap. The CDR3 extends over 16 amino acids. Germline V gene data show CDR1 as LNHDA and CDR2 as SQIVND (reference sequence). CDR3 protein: CASSLLRDNSGNTIYF. For the CDR3, the DNA is TGTGCCAGTAGTCTACTCCGGGACAACTCTGGAAACACCATATATTTT.

The rearrangement links TRBV4-3 to TRBJ1-2; D remains unclear. The germline gives CDR1 LGHNA, CDR2 YSLEER. Trimming took 0 bases from V and 4 from J, leaving 12 bases between them. The CDR3 is 15 amino acids. The CDR3 bases are TGCGCCAGCAGCCAAGAACTATTTCTGGGCTATGGCTACACCTTC. Translating gives CASSQELFLGYGYTF.

The chain employs TRBV27 and TRBJ2-3; 7 bases map to TRBD2. CDR1 and CDR2 from the germline V gene are MNHEY and SMNVEV (reference sequence). V gave up 3 bases and J gave up 2 bases; unmatched junction bases: 8. The CDR3 is made up of 16 amino acids. In nucleotides, the CDR3 is TGTGCCAGCAGTTTGGCCCCGGGACTATCCACAGATACGCAGTATTTT. It is translated as CASSLAPGLSTDTQYF.

V and J are TRBV29-1 and TRBJ2-1; a weak D match, TRBD1 (6 bases). Germline CDR1 reads SQVTM; CDR2 reads ANQGSEA. CDR3 length: 13 amino acids. CDR3 sequence (DNA): TGCAGTGCCGGGACACCAACCTACAATGAGCAGTTCTTC. Its protein is CSAGTPTYNEQFF.

This chain connects TRBV30 to TRBJ1-1; D perhaps matches TRBD1 (5 bases). This CDR3 is built from 11 residues. Trimming shortened V by 4 bases and J by 10 bases, and 13 bases separated the two germline ends. Germline assignment: CDR1 GTSNPN and CDR2 SVGIG (reference sequence). CDR3 sequence (DNA): TGTGCCTGGATCAGGGTCTTGCGAGCTTTCTTT. It codes for CAWIRVLRAFF. Full variable domain (missing parts from reference TRBV30 and TRBJ1-1): SQTIHQWPATLVQPVGSPLSLECTVEGTSNPNLYWYRQAAGRGLQLLFYSVGIGQISSEVPQNLSASRPQDRQFILSSKKLLLSDSGFYLCAWIRVLRAFFGQGTRLTVV.

This clone was detected many times. The gene calls are TRBV6-1 and TRBJ2-7; 12 positions agree with TRBD2. The CDR3 is 14 amino acids. The germline V gene encodes CDR1 MNHNS and CDR2 SASEGT. Losses at the gene ends were 8 bases for V and 5 bases for J; bases not matched to a gene: 7. CDR3 DNA sequence: TGTGCCAGCGAGACTAGCGGGAGAATCCACGAGCAGTACTTC. It yields the protein CASETSGRIHEQYF.

Written as DNA, the CDR3 is TGTGCCAGCAGCTTTACAGACCAGGGGACTGAAGCTTTCTTT. Protein: CASSFTDQGTEAFF. This sequence joins TRBV7-2 and TRBJ1-1; perhaps TRBD1 as D (6 bases). The CDR3 length is 14 residues. Germline CDR1 is SGHTA and CDR2 is FQGNSA. V was shortened by 3 bases and J by 5 bases, with 13 bases between the two germline ends.

In this sample, this clone turned up many times. DNA of the CDR3: TGTGCCAGCAGCTCTAAGACAGGGGAAAGCGGGGAGCTGTTTTTT. Protein: CASSSKTGESGELFF. The rearrangement uses TRBV7-3 and TRBJ2-2, with 8 bases lining up with TRBD1. V shed 4 bases and J 7 bases; nucleotides not matched to a gene: 8. This CDR3 contains 15 residues. Per the germline V gene, CDR1 is SGHTA and CDR2 is FQGTGA.

V gene TRBV25-1 combines with J gene TRBJ2-5, with 9 bases identical to TRBD1. J gave up 3 bases and V 6 bases, and 14 bases lay outside the gene matches. The CDR3 has 17 residues. The germline V gene encodes CDR1 MGHDK and CDR2 SYGVNS. CDR3 loop: CASRPGQGRQGEETQYF. The DNA of the CDR3 is TGTGCCAGCAGACCGGGACAGGGCCGTCAAGGAGAAGAGACCCAGTACTTC.

The V and J genes are TRBV6-4 and TRBJ2-1; weak D call: TRBD2 (6 bases). CDR1 is MRHNA and CDR2 is SNTAGT in the germline V gene. V was pared by 4 bases and J by 6 bases, with 16 bases between. This CDR3 region has 15 residues. CDR3 region: CASSVQGLGGNEQFF. The CDR3 bases are TGTGCCAGCAGTGTCCAGGGACTGGGTGGCAATGAGCAGTTCTTC.

The chain links TRBV28 to TRBJ1-1; D remains ambiguous. CDR1 MDHEN and CDR2 SYDVKM come from the germline V gene. The CDR3 is made up of 16 amino acids. Trimming stripped 5 bases from V and 0 bases from J, with 16 bases between. CDR3 in DNA: TGTGCCAGCAGTCCAACCCTGGGCATTATGAACACTGAAGCTTTCTTT. Residues: CASSPTLGIMNTEAFF.

The chain is built from TRBV5-8 and TRBJ2-6; D gene ambiguous. V lost 0 bases and J lost 3, with 4 bases in between. This CDR3 is built from 14 residues. Germline V CDR1 and CDR2: SGHTS, YDEGEE. CDR3 protein: CASSLVLGANVLTF. The CDR3 DNA is TGTGCCAGCAGCTTGGTGCTTGGGGCCAACGTCCTGACTTTC.

This clone was observed a single time. This sequence joins TRBV28 and TRBJ2-7; tentatively, D is TRBD2 (7 bases). Trimming pared 6 bases from V and 3 bases from J, leaving 18 bases between. The CDR3 is made up of 15 amino acids. Germline values: CDR1 MDHEN, CDR2 SYDVKM. DNA for the CDR3: TGTGCCAGCAGGACCCCGGGGAGGGGGATCTACGAGCAGTACTTC. Translation gives CASRTPGRGIYEQYF.

The chain is built from TRBV5-4 and TRBJ1-5, with TRBD1 matching over 10 bases. The ends lost 4 bases at V and 7 bases at J; junction bases unmatched: 14. Germline V gene sequence: CDR1 SGHNT, CDR2 YYREEE (reference sequence). The CDR3 contains 17 residues. The chain's CDR3 is CASSLKYPGQGTQPQHF. DNA for the CDR3: TGTGCCAGCAGCCTAAAATACCCGGGACAGGGGACCCAGCCCCAGCATTTT.

V gene TRBV5-8 combines with J gene TRBJ2-2; D assignment may be TRBD1 or TRBD2 (5 bases each). The CDR3 consists of 16 residues. The V and J ends lost 2 bases and 3 bases respectively, with 14 bases between them. CDR1 is SGHTS and CDR2 is YDEGEE in the germline V gene. CDR3 nucleotides: TGTGCCAGCAGCTTCCCCCGGGACGGCTACACCGGGGAGCTGTTTTTT. Its protein product is CASSFPRDGYTGELFF.

This clone has a count of ten or more. The gene calls are TRBV5-4 and TRBJ2-5; D remains unclear. The J call may be mistaken, given a closer DNA end match to TRBJ2-7. The CDR3 totals 13 residues. Germline V lookup: CDR1 SGHNT, CDR2 YYREEE (reference sequence). The CDR3 region has the DNA TGTGCCAGCAGCCTCTCCTCCATCCACGAGCAGTACTTC. It codes for CASSLSSIHEQYF.

A remark on this clone: A far more abundant clone sits one base away, making this likely a read error. This is likely a read error, given that the CDR3 carries no conserved phenylalanine or tryptophan at its end. The chain couples TRBV4-3 to TRBJ2-7, with a weak D call TRBD1 (5 bases). The ends were cut back, 0 bases at V and 2 bases at J, with 11 bases in the middle. Germline lookup yields CDR1 LGHNA and CDR2 YSLEER. The CDR3 consists of 15 residues. In DNA form, the CDR3 reads TGCGCCAGCAGCCAAGATACCCAGGGCCCCTACGAGCAGTACTTG. Protein: CASSQDTQGPYEQYL.

The J gene is TRBJ2-5, the V gene TRBV18; TRBD1 aligns across 10 bases. Germline-derived CDR1 and CDR2 are KGHSH and LQKENI. Unmatched junction bases numbered 8, after V lost 5 bases and J lost 5 bases. This CDR3 has 15 residues. The CDR3 region has the DNA TGTGCCAGCTCATCGACAGGGGGCGAGGAGGAGACCCAGTACTTC. Residues: CASSSTGGEEETQYF.

This clone was seen only a few times. The chain carries TRBV19 and TRBJ1-4; possible D gene TRBD1, 6 bases. V lost 5 bases to trimming and J lost 8 bases, with 15 bases between them. Per the germline V gene, CDR1 is LNHDA and CDR2 is SQIVND (reference sequence). The CDR3 runs to 14 residues. CDR3 residues: CASSGQGLSEKLFF. The CDR3 DNA sequence: TGTGCCAGTAGTGGCCAGGGGCTATCGGAAAAACTGTTTTTT. Full variable domain (outside the CDR3, taken from reference TRBV19 and TRBJ1-4): DGGITQSPKYLFRKEGQNVTLSCEQNLNHDAMYWYRQDPGQGLRLIYYSQIVNDFQKGDIAEGYSVSREKKESFPLTVTSAQKNPTAFYLCASSGQGLSEKLFFGSGTQLSVL.

V is TRBV28 and J is TRBJ2-1; 8 bases are shared with TRBD2. The CDR3 is 15 residues long. V lost 5 bases, J lost 3 bases, and 6 bases stayed unmatched. Germline V gene data show CDR1 as MDHEN and CDR2 as SYDVKM. CDR3 DNA sequence: TGTGCCAGCAGTCCTACCGGGACTAGCTACAATGAGCAGTTCTTC. This gives the protein CASSPTGTSYNEQFF.

As regards this clone: The sample carries other DNA sequences with the same CDR3. This sequence joins TRBV5-1 and TRBJ2-7, with D possibly being TRBD1 (5 bases). The V end lost 2 bases, the J end lost 4 bases, and 10 bases lay between the germline ends. CDR3 length equals 13 residues. Germline V CDR1 and CDR2: SGHRS, YFSETQ. The CDR3 DNA reads as TGCGCCAGCAGCTTTCGGGCAGGGTACGAGCAGTACTTC. The encoded protein is CASSFRAGYEQYF.

This clone was observed a handful of times. The chain recombines TRBV28 with TRBJ1-1; perhaps TRBD1 as D (5 bases). Trimming pared 6 bases from V and 6 bases from J, leaving 14 bases between. This CDR3 is built from 13 residues. Germline CDR1 MDHEN, CDR2 SYDVKM. CDR3 sequence: CASSGQRGAEAFF. CDR3 bases: TGTGCCAGCAGCGGACAACGTGGGGCTGAAGCTTTCTTT.

The V and J genes are TRBV10-3 and TRBJ2-7; D is possibly TRBD2 (5 bases). CDR1 is ENHRY, CDR2 SYGVKD, per germline. The CDR3 spans 13 residues. The DNA for the CDR3 is TGTGCATCGGGGTCCCTCGGGGCCTACGAGCAGTACTTC. Its protein is CASGSLGAYEQYF.

This sequence joins TRBV18 and TRBJ1-4; 10 bases map to TRBD1. CDR1 is KGHSH, CDR2 LQKENI, per germline. The CDR3 runs to 15 residues. Trimming took 3 bases from V and 5 from J; bases not matched to a gene: 3. CDR3 coding DNA: TGTGCCAGCTCACCGGGGACAGGGGCCAATGAAAAACTGTTTTTT. Its protein product is CASSPGTGANEKLFF.

The chain joins TRBV18 to TRBJ2-1; unclear D gene. Trimming took 2 bases from V and 3 from J, leaving 14 bases between them. Germline V gives CDR1 KGHSH, CDR2 LQKENI. The CDR3 totals 16 residues. CDR3 amino acids: CASSPFKAEDYNEQFF. The CDR3 region has the DNA TGTGCCAGCTCACCATTTAAGGCAGAAGACTACAATGAGCAGTTCTTC.